This TCR beta chain is drawn from a study of shared clonotypes between healthy human individuals. Repertoires were generated with immunoSEQ multiplex PCR, while TCRdb's copy carries only in-frame clones and drops some. The sample has roughly 2.6 million clones, more than 90% seen once. This sequence was found in a man in his late teens or twenties in good health. The sequencing input was naive CD4+ T cells sorted from blood. The subset is: CD45RA+ positively selected.

The CDR3 reads CASSIRGAGNSPLHF. CDR3 in DNA: TGTGCCAGTAGTATAAGGGGGGCTGGTAATTCACCCCTCCACTTT. The V gene is TRBV19, the J gene TRBJ1-6; maybe TRBD1 (6 bases). This CDR3 comprises 15 residues. Germline values: CDR1 LNHDA, CDR2 SQIVND (reference sequence). The V and J ends lost 2 bases and 6 bases respectively, with 11 bases between them. Looking up the rest from reference TRBV19 and TRBJ1-6 gives the full variable domain: DGGITQSPKYLFRKEGQNVTLSCEQNLNHDAMYWYRQDPGQGLRLIYYSQIVNDFQKGDIAEGYSVSREKKESFPLTVTSAQKNPTAFYLCASSIRGAGNSPLHFGNGTRLTVT.